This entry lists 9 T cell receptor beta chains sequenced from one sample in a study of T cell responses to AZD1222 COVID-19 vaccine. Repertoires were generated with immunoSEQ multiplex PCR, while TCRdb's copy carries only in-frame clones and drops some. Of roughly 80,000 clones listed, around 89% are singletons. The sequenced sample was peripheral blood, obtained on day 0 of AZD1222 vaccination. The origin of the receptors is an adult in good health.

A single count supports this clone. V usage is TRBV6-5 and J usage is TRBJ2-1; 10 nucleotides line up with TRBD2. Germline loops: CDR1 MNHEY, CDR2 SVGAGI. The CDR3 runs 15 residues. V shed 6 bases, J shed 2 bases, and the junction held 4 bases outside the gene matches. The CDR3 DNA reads TGTGCCAGCAGGTACCTAGCGGGGGCCTACAATGAGCAGTTCTTC. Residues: CASRYLAGAYNEQFF.

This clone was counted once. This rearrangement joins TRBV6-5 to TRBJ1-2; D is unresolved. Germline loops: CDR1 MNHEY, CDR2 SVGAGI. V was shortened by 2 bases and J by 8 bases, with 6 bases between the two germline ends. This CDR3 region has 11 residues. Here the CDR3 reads CASSYAGGYTF. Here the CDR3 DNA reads TGTGCCAGCAGTTACGCGGGGGGCTACACCTTC.

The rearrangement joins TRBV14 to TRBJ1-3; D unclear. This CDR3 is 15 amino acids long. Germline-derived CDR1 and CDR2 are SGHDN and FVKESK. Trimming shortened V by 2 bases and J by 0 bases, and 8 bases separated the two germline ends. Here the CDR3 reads CASSQNTVSGNTIYF. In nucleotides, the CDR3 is TGTGCCAGCAGCCAAAATACAGTCTCTGGAAACACCATATATTTT.

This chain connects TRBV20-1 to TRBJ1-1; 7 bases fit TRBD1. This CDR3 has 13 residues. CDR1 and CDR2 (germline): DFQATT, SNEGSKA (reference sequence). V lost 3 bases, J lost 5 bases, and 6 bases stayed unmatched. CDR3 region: CSASSAGGTEAFF. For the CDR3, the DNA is TGCAGTGCTAGTTCGGCAGGGGGGACTGAAGCTTTCTTT.

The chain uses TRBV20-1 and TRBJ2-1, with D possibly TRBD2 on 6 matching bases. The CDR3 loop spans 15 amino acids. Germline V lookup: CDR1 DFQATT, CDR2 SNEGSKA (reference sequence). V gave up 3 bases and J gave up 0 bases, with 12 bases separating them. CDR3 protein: CSASVAGNSYNEQFF. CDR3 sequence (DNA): TGCAGTGCTAGTGTTGCGGGGAACTCCTACAATGAGCAGTTCTTC.

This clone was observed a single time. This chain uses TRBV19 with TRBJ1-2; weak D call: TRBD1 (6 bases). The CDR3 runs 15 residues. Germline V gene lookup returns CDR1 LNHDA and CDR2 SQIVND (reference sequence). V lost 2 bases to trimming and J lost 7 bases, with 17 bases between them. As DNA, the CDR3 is TGTGCCAGTAGTATAATGGGGCCCAGGGGCTCTGGCTACACCTTC. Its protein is CASSIMGPRGSGYTF.

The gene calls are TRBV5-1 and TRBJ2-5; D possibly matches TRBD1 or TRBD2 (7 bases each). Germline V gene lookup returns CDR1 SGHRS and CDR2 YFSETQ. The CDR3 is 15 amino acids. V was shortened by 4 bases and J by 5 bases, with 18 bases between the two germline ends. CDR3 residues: CASSQGDYGRETQYF. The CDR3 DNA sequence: TGCGCCAGCAGCCAGGGGGACTACGGGCGCGAGACCCAGTACTTC.

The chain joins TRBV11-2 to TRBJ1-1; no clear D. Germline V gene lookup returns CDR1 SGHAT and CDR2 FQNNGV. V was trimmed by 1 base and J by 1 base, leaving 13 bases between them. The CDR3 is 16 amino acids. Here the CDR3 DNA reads TGTGCCAGCAGCTTAGTGGGCAGCGCCAAGAACACTGAAGCTTTCTTT. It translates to CASSLVGSAKNTEAFF.

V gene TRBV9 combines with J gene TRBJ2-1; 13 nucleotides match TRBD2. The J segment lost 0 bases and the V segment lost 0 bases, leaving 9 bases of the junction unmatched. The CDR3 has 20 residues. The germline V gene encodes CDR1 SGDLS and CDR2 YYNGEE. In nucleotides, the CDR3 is TGTGCCAGCAGCGTAGGGGGACTAGCGGGGACCCCAAGCTCCTACAATGAGCAGTTCTTC. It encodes CASSVGGLAGTPSSYNEQFF.